A selection of T cell receptor beta chains follows, all from one sample in a study of glioma-infiltrating T cells after dendritic cell vaccination. Profiling relied on immunoSEQ multiplex PCR, and the TCRdb table lists in-frame clones only, not all of them. The sample has about 24,000 clones; under 90% are singletons. The sequencing used blood, collected after dendritic cell vaccination. Receptors were obtained from a human donor with glioblastoma. Both conserved end residues are part of each CDR3. D genes are given only for firm matches. Where a row states a size, it is once, few, many or the class of an expanded clone; other rows omit it.

14	TRBJ1-1	TRBV7-6	-	once	TGTGCCAGCAGCTCGGGTCTCGAGAACACTGAAGCTTTCTTT	CASSSGLENTEAFF
11	TRBJ2-7	TRBV14	-	-	TGTGCCAGCAGCCAACGGGACGAGCAGTACTTC	CASSQRDEQYF
15	TRBJ2-2	TRBV6-1	-	-	TGTGCCAGCAGTGTAATAGGGGAAAACACCGGGGAGCTGTTTTTT	CASSVIGENTGELFF
15	TRBJ2-7	TRBV30	-	few	TGTGCCTGGAGTGTTGGAATTCCAGGGATGTACGAGCAGTACTTC	CAWSVGIPGMYEQYF
15	TRBJ1-4	TRBV11-1	-	-	TGTGCCAGCAGCTTACAACAGGGCGAGAATGAAAAACTGTTTTTT	CASSLQQGENEKLFF
14	TRBJ1-6	TRBV13	-	-	TGTGCCAGCAGCTTAGGCCTAGAGTTACCCCCCCTCCACTTT	CASSLGLELPPLHF
14	TRBJ1-4	TRBV9	TRBD1	-	TGTGCCAGCAGCGGAGGGGGCGTAGGTGAAAAACTGTTTTTT	CASSGGGVGEKLFF
19	TRBJ2-3	TRBV18	-	-	TGTGCCAGCTCGCCCTACCCTCTACCCAAGCCCCAACCCACAGATACGCAGTATTTT	CASSPYPLPKPQPTDTQYF
18	TRBJ2-7	TRBV14	TRBD1	-	TGTGCCAGCAGCCAATACCCTACAGGGGCCGTTCTATCTGGGGAGCAGTACTTC	CASSQYPTGAVLSGEQYF
14	TRBJ1-3	TRBV18	TRBD1	-	TGTGCCAGCTCAACCGACAGGGCTGGAAACACCATATATTTT	CASSTDRAGNTIYF
14	TRBJ2-1	TRBV5-6	TRBD2	-	TGTGCCAGCAGCTTAGCGGGGCCTTACAATGAGCAGTTCTTC	CASSLAGPYNEQFF
16	TRBJ1-2	TRBV7-9	TRBD1	-	TGTGCCAGCAGCTATAGTCAGGACAGGAGACCGTATGGCTACACCTTC	CASSYSQDRRPYGYTF
17	TRBJ2-2	TRBV6-1	TRBD1	-	TGTGCCAGCAGTGAGGACAGGGGGCTAGGAGGCACCGGGGAGCTGTTTTTT	CASSEDRGLGGTGELFF
17	TRBJ2-7	TRBV10-3	-	-	TGTGCCATCAGTGAGTCGGGGGGGGCTTCATGGTCCTACGAGCAGTACTTC	CAISESGGASWSYEQYF
17	TRBJ1-3	TRBV7-8	TRBD1	-	TGTGCCAGCAGCTTAGTAAAAGGACAGGGGTTTGGAAACACCATATATTTT	CASSLVKGQGFGNTIYF
13	TRBJ1-2	TRBV30	-	-	TGTGCCTGGAGCGGGAGACCTAACTATGGCTACACCTTC	CAWSGRPNYGYTF
13	TRBJ2-2	TRBV7-9	-	once	TGTGCTCAGGGGCCACCGGGGACCGGGGAGCTGTTTTTT	CAQGPPGTGELFF
15	TRBJ1-3	TRBV6-5	-	-	TGTGCCAGCAGTTACTCGAGGAGGTCTGGAAACACCATATATTTT	CASSYSRRSGNTIYF
15	TRBJ2-7	TRBV5-1	TRBD1	-	TGCGCCAGCAGCTCTTCCGGGACAGCCGCCTACGAGCAGTACTTC	CASSSSGTAAYEQYF
14	TRBJ1-4	TRBV6-6	TRBD1	-	TGTGCCAGCAGGCTACAGGGGGGAAATGAAAAACTGTTTTTT	CASRLQGGNEKLFF
15	TRBJ2-7	TRBV27	TRBD1	-	TGTGCCAGCAGTTTTCGGGCCGGACAGGGATACGAGCAGTACTTC	CASSFRAGQGYEQYF
16	TRBJ2-3	TRBV7-9	TRBD1	-	TGTGCCAGCAGCCTTCGACAGGGGGGATTCACAGATACGCAGTATTTT	CASSLRQGGFTDTQYF
16	TRBJ1-2	TRBV4-1	-	-	TGCGCCAGCAGCCAAGAAGGATCGGGGGTGGTAGCCCGCTACACCTTC	CASSQEGSGVVARYTF
18	TRBJ1-6	TRBV5-4	TRBD1	few	TGTGCCAGCAGCCATGAACAGGGGACCGAAACCTATAATTCACCCCTCCACTTT	CASSHEQGTETYNSPLHF
21	TRBJ2-1	TRBV5-1	TRBD2	-	TGCGCCAGCAGCTTAACGCGACTAGCGGGGGGCGAGGCGGGTAAGAACAATGAGCAGTTCTTC	CASSLTRLAGGEAGKNNEQFF
15	TRBJ2-7	TRBV6-1	TRBD2	few	TGTGCCAGCAGTGAACAAGCGGGGGGAACCTACGAGCAGTACTTC	CASSEQAGGTYEQYF
14	TRBJ1-6	TRBV28	-	-	TGTGCCAGCGGAAAGGGGAATCGGTATTCACCCCTCCACTTT	CASGKGNRYSPLHF
14	TRBJ1-6	TRBV30	-	-	TGTGCCTGCCAAGAGACAGTGTATAATTCCCCCCTCCACTTT	CACQETVYNSPLHF
15	TRBJ2-7	TRBV7-6	-	-	TGTGCCAGCAGCTTAGATCAGGGCCTTTCCTACGAGCAGTACTTC	CASSLDQGLSYEQYF
15	TRBJ2-1	TRBV19	TRBD2	-	TGTGCCAGTAGTATAGTAAGCGGGAGATACAATGAGCAGTTCTTC	CASSIVSGRYNEQFF
15	TRBJ2-5	TRBV5-1	TRBD1	-	TGCGCCAGCAGCTTAAAAAACAGGGGGCAGGGGACCCAGTACTTC	CASSLKNRGQGTQYF
14	TRBJ1-1	TRBV5-1	TRBD1	-	TGCGCCAGCAGCTTGGAGGGGGCTAACACTGAAGCTTTCTTT	CASSLEGANTEAFF
16	TRBJ2-3	TRBV6-1	-	-	TGTGCCAGCAGTGAACTTGGGGGGGGGCATAGAGATACGCAGTATTTT	CASSELGGGHRDTQYF
14	TRBJ2-3	TRBV6-6	-	-	TGTGCCAGCAGTAACAGGGATAGAACAGATACGCAGTATTTT	CASSNRDRTDTQYF
15	TRBJ2-7	TRBV4-1	TRBD1	-	TGCGCCAGCAGCCACCCGACAGGGGGCGCATACGAGCAGTACTTC	CASSHPTGGAYEQYF
14	TRBJ1-5	TRBV2	-	-	TGTGCCAGCAGTGATGGCAGGGGTAAGCAGCCCCAGCATTTT	CASSDGRGKQPQHF
15	TRBJ2-5	TRBV7-9	TRBD1	once	TGTGCCAGCAGCTTAATGGGACAGGTACAAGAGACCCAGTACTTC	CASSLMGQVQETQYF
14	TRBJ1-5	TRBV10-3	-	-	TGTGCCATCAGTGAGTCAGGGGGGGATCAGCCCCAGCATTTT	CAISESGGDQPQHF
15	TRBJ2-1	TRBV5-1	TRBD1	-	TGCGCCAGCAGCCCTGGACAGGGTTTCGACAATGAGCAGTTCTTC	CASSPGQGFDNEQFF
13	TRBJ1-4	TRBV30	-	-	TGTGCCTTCTCCGGAGGGCCTGGTGAAAAACTGTTTTTT	CAFSGGPGEKLFF
14	TRBJ2-7	TRBV6-1	TRBD1	-	TGTGCCAGCAGTGATACAGGGGGGCCCTACGAGCAGTACTTC	CASSDTGGPYEQYF